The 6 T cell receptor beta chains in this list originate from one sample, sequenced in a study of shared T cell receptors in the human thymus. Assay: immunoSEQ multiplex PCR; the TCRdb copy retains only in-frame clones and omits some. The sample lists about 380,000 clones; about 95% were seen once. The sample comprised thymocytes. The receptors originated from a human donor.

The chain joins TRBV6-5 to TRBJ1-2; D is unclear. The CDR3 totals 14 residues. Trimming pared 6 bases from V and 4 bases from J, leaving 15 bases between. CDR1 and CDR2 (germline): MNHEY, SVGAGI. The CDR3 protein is CASSPGPLPYGYTF. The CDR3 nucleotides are TGTGCCAGCAGCCCGGGCCCTCTGCCCTATGGCTACACCTTC.

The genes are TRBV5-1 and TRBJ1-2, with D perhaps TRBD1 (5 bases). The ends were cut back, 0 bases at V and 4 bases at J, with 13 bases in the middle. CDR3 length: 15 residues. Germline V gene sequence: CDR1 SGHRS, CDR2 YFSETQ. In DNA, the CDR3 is TGCGCCAGCAGCTTGGTGCCGGACACGGCCTATGGCTACACCTTC. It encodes CASSLVPDTAYGYTF.

CDR3 loop: CASSPYTGTEAFF. The CDR3 DNA reads as TGTGCCAGCAGCCCTTACACAGGGACTGAAGCTTTCTTT. The chain carries TRBV5-4 and TRBJ1-1; a weak D match, TRBD1 (6 bases). The CDR3 totals 13 residues. The germline V gene encodes CDR1 SGHNT and CDR2 YYREEE (reference sequence). The V end lost 4 bases, the J end lost 5 bases, and 12 bases lay between the germline ends.

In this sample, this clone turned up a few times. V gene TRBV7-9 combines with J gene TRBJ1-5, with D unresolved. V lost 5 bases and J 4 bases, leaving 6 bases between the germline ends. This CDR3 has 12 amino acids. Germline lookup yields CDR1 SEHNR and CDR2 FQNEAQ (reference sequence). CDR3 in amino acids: CASSDTNQPQHF. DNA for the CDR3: TGTGCCAGCAGCGATACTAATCAGCCCCAGCATTTT.

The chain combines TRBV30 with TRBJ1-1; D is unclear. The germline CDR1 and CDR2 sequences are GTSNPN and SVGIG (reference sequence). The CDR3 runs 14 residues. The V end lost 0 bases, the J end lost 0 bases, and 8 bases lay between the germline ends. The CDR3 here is CAWSVPEMNTEAFF. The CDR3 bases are TGTGCCTGGAGTGTACCGGAAATGAACACTGAAGCTTTCTTT.

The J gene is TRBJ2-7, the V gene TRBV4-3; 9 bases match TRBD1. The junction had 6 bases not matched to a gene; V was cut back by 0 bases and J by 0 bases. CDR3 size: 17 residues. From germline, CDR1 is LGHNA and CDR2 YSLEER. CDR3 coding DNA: TGCGCCAGCAGCCAAGATGTGGGACAGGGCTGCTCCTACGAGCAGTACTTC. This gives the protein CASSQDVGQGCSYEQYF.